This T cell receptor beta chain derives from a study of blood T cell repertoires in COVID-19. Study details: There were acute and convalescent COVID-19 samples, and they came from the United States, Italy and Spain. PBMCs, B-cell-depleted T cells, or T cells provided the cDNA or gDNA that made up the material.

Authors' data handling: Nucleated cell number was recorded as an estimate derived from reference gene primer amplification. Assay used: immunoSEQ multiplex PCR; TCRdb lists only in-frame clones, some missing. V, J and clone size derive from that table, while D and trimming were established from the DNA sequence. The table includes fewer than 250,000 clones, 84% detected once. This CDR3 has 15 amino acids. Germline assignment: CDR1 SGHDN and CDR2 FVKESK. V shed 4 bases and J shed 3 bases, with 13 bases lying between them. The sample taken for sequencing was peripheral blood. The receptor was derived from a woman in her fifties or sixties with active or convalescent COVID-19. The chain combines TRBV14 with TRBJ2-4; the D gene is possibly TRBD1 (6 bases). The CDR3 loop is CASSRTDQNKNIQYF. In DNA, the CDR3 is TGTGCCAGCAGCCGGACAGATCAAAACAAAAACATTCAGTACTTC.